These 31 T cell receptor beta chains were sequenced from one sample in a study of cytomegalovirus exposure and HLA in healthy donors. This PCR relied on a set of 60 Vbeta primers and 13 Jbeta primers. This table comes from immunoSEQ multiplex PCR, and its TCRdb copy is limited to in-frame clones, with some not included. In total, the table holds under 130,000 clones. Sample: PBMCs. All receptors derive from a man in his forties in good health and CMV-seronegative.

The CDR3 DNA is TGCGCCAGCAGCTCCGGGACAGCGAACACTGAAGCTTTCTTT. As protein: CASSSGTANTEAFF. This chain connects TRBV5-1 to TRBJ1-1; 7 positions match TRBD1. Per the germline V gene, CDR1 is SGHRS and CDR2 is YFSETQ. V trimming: 3 bases; J trimming: 1 base; junction bases outside the gene matches: 3. The CDR3 spans 14 residues.

The chain is built from TRBV1 and TRBJ2-7; TRBD2, the D gene given by the table, was not confirmed from the DNA. TRBV1 is given as a pseudogene. The CDR3 consists of 11 residues. The CDR3 bases are TGCACCAGCGCGGAGGGTTACGAGCAGTACTTC. Residues: CTSAEGYEQYF.

The chain employs TRBV5-5 and TRBJ1-1; 8 bases line up with TRBD1. Trimming cost V 5 bases and J 0 bases; bases outside gene matches: 12. The germline V gene encodes CDR1 SGHKS and CDR2 YYEKEE (reference sequence). This CDR3 has 17 amino acids. The CDR3 sequence: CASSYPRDRLMNTEAFF. The CDR3 coding sequence is TGTGCCAGCAGTTACCCCCGGGACAGGCTTATGAACACTGAAGCTTTCTTT.

The chain couples TRBV6-6 to TRBJ2-3; perhaps TRBD2 as D (6 bases). Germline V lookup: CDR1 MNHNY, CDR2 SVGAGI (reference sequence). The V end was cut by 1 base, the J end by 8 bases, with 16 bases between. This CDR3 is built from 15 residues. The CDR3 DNA is TGTGCCAGCAGTTACTTGCTTGGGGAGGCGGGTACGCAGTATTTT. It translates to CASSYLLGEAGTQYF.

CDR3 nucleotide sequence: TGTGCCAGCAGTGAAGGCACAGCGAACACTGAAGCTTTCTTT. It yields the protein CASSEGTANTEAFF. The V call is TRBV2, the J call TRBJ1-1, with D uncertain. CDR3 size: 14 residues. From germline, CDR1 is SNHLY and CDR2 FYNNEI. Trimming shortened V by 1 base and J by 1 base, and 7 bases separated the two germline ends.

The chain recombines TRBV18 with TRBJ2-1; 7 bases line up with TRBD2. CDR1 and CDR2 (germline): KGHSH, LQKENI. After removal of 3 bases from V and 1 base from J, the junction contained 3 bases not matched to a gene. The CDR3 loop spans 15 amino acids. The CDR3 nucleotides are TGTGCCAGCTCACCCCGGGGGGTTTCCTACAATGAGCAGTTCTTC. The encoded protein is CASSPRGVSYNEQFF.

The V and J genes are TRBV9 and TRBJ2-3; TRBD2 aligns across 7 bases. The CDR3 sequence is 16 residues long. Germline CDR1 is SGDLS and CDR2 is YYNGEE. V shed 2 bases and J 2 bases; nucleotides not matched to a gene: 8. CDR3 sequence: CASSVGSSGITDTQYF. DNA for the CDR3: TGTGCCAGCAGCGTTGGGTCTAGCGGTATCACAGATACGCAGTATTTT.

CDR3 nucleotides: TGTGCCAGCAGCTTAATGGGGGGAAGCACAGATACGCAGTATTTT. Its translation is CASSLMGGSTDTQYF. The chain recombines TRBV7-9 with TRBJ2-3, with D possibly TRBD2 on 6 matching bases. CDR1 SEHNR and CDR2 FQNEAQ come from the germline V gene (reference sequence). The CDR3 consists of 15 residues. The V end was cut by 2 bases, the J end by 0 bases, with 9 bases between.

This chain joins TRBV7-9 and TRBJ1-2; D not certain. Per the germline V gene, CDR1 is SEHNR and CDR2 is FQNEAQ (reference sequence). The CDR3 runs 12 residues. The V end was cut by 4 bases, the J end by 4 bases, with 7 bases between. CDR3 amino acids: CASSWRGYGYTF. CDR3 in DNA: TGTGCCAGCAGCTGGCGGGGCTATGGCTACACCTTC.

The chain uses TRBV7-9 and TRBJ2-7; 10 bases fit TRBD2. From germline, CDR1 is SEHNR and CDR2 FQNEAQ (reference sequence). The junction had 14 bases not matched to a gene; V was cut back by 3 bases and J by 6 bases. This CDR3 is built from 17 residues. CDR3 in DNA: TGTGCCAGCAGCTTCCTTTCTAGCGGGAGTTCCCCGGGCGAGCAGTACTTC. It specifies CASSFLSSGSSPGEQYF.

The V call is TRBV19, the J call TRBJ1-1; D gene ambiguous. CDR3 length equals 13 residues. CDR1 LNHDA and CDR2 SQIVND come from the germline V gene (reference sequence). V lost 9 bases, J lost 3 bases, and 14 bases lay in between. Here the CDR3 reads CASGVRRDTEAFF. In DNA form, the CDR3 reads TGTGCCAGCGGGGTTAGGCGCGACACTGAAGCTTTCTTT.

The chain uses TRBV11-3 and TRBJ2-3; 11 bases fit TRBD2. Germline V gene data show CDR1 as SGHNT and CDR2 as YENEEA. CDR3 length equals 16 residues. Trimming took 5 bases from V and 2 from J; bases not matched to a gene: 6. As DNA, the CDR3 is TGTGCCAGCAGCCTTCTAGCGGGAGGAACCACAGATACGCAGTATTTT. Protein: CASSLLAGGTTDTQYF.

The chain is built from TRBV7-9 and TRBJ2-1; 7 positions agree with TRBD1. Trimming cost V 2 bases and J 5 bases; bases outside gene matches: 3. Germline values: CDR1 SEHNR, CDR2 FQNEAQ (reference sequence). The CDR3 is made up of 14 amino acids. CDR3 coding DNA: TGTGCCAGCAGCTTATTAGGACAGGACAATGAGCAGTTCTTC. This codes for CASSLLGQDNEQFF.

This rearrangement joins TRBV6-5 to TRBJ1-1, with a weak D call TRBD1 (5 bases). The germline V gene encodes CDR1 MNHEY and CDR2 SVGAGI. V was cut by 6 bases and J by 3 bases, with 14 bases left in between. The CDR3 loop spans 14 amino acids. CDR3 in amino acids: CASSRDLQDTEAFF. Written as DNA, the CDR3 is TGTGCCAGCAGCAGGGACTTACAAGACACTGAAGCTTTCTTT.

The chain joins TRBV6-1 to TRBJ1-2; a possible D gene is TRBD1 (5 bases). The CDR3 is made up of 14 amino acids. With 5 bases removed from V and 2 bases from J, the gap between germline ends came to 12 bases. Looked up from germline, CDR1 is MNHNS and CDR2 is SASEGT. The CDR3 protein is CASSSPTENYGYTF. The CDR3 bases are TGTGCCAGCAGTTCCCCGACAGAAAACTATGGCTACACCTTC.

V gene TRBV13 combines with J gene TRBJ2-3; TRBD1 might be the D (6 bases). Between the trimmed V and J ends, which lost 2 bases and 0 bases, there was a span of 12 bases. The V gene's germline CDR1 is PRHDT and CDR2 FYEKMQ (reference sequence). This CDR3 has 16 amino acids. CDR3: CASSLQGFASTDTQYF. CDR3 in DNA: TGTGCCAGCAGCTTACAGGGGTTTGCTAGCACAGATACGCAGTATTTT. Combining the CDR3 with reference TRBV13 and TRBJ2-3 gives the whole variable domain AAGVIQSPRHLIKEKRETATLKCYPIPRHDTVYWYQQGPGQDPQFLISFYEKMQSDKGSIPDRFSAQQFSDYHSELNMSSLELGDSALYFCASSLQGFASTDTQYFGPGTRLTVL.

This chain connects TRBV27 to TRBJ2-1; D remains ambiguous. The CDR3 consists of 16 residues. CDR1 and CDR2 (germline): MNHEY, SMNVEV (reference sequence). Trimming shortened V by 2 bases and J by 6 bases, and 17 bases separated the two germline ends. In DNA, the CDR3 is TGTGCCAGCAGTTTACCGTTTCCGACTCAAACCAATGAGCAGTTCTTC. The encoded protein is CASSLPFPTQTNEQFF.

The gene calls are TRBV19 and TRBJ1-2; 9 nucleotides match TRBD1. In germline, CDR1 is LNHDA, CDR2 SQIVND (reference sequence). Losses at the gene ends were 5 bases for V and 5 bases for J; bases not matched to a gene: 9. The CDR3 has 15 amino acids. CDR3 DNA: TGTGCCAGTAGTGTACAGGGGGCGCTAGGATATGGCTACACCTTC. Translation: CASSVQGALGYGYTF.

The rearrangement links TRBV2 to TRBJ1-2, with D perhaps matching TRBD1 (6 bases). The CDR3 loop spans 14 amino acids. Trimming removed 6 bases from V and 3 bases from J, with 14 bases in between. Germline values: CDR1 SNHLY, CDR2 FYNNEI. CDR3 region: CASRSSRQDYGYTF. CDR3 nucleotide sequence: TGTGCCAGCAGGAGTAGTCGACAGGACTATGGCTACACCTTC.

The CDR3 protein is CATSGGWEDTQYF. The DNA for the CDR3 is TGTGCCACGTCAGGAGGGTGGGAAGATACGCAGTATTTT. The chain couples TRBV10-3 to TRBJ2-3; D might be TRBD2 (6 bases). V lost 10 bases, J lost 5 bases, and 16 bases lay in between. The length of the CDR3 is 13 residues. Per germline, CDR1 ENHRY and CDR2 SYGVKD.

This chain links TRBV13 with TRBJ2-2, with D maybe TRBD1 (5 bases). Trimming took 7 bases from V and 5 from J, leaving 14 bases between them. Germline CDR1 and CDR2: PRHDT and FYEKMQ (reference sequence). CDR3 length: 14 residues. The CDR3 DNA reads TGTGCCAGCACCCGCGGACACTCAACCGGGGAGCTGTTTTTT. It codes for CASTRGHSTGELFF.

The rearrangement links TRBV29-1 to TRBJ2-5; D gene ambiguous. V dropped 1 base and J dropped 2 bases, with 5 bases sitting between them. The CDR3 contains 12 residues. The germline V gene encodes CDR1 SQVTM and CDR2 ANQGSEA. The chain's CDR3 is CSVEALQETQYF. In DNA, the CDR3 is TGCAGCGTTGAAGCTCTTCAAGAGACCCAGTACTTC.

This sequence joins TRBV7-9 and TRBJ2-1; 9 bases agree with TRBD2. The V gene's germline CDR1 is SEHNR and CDR2 FQNEAQ (reference sequence). The CDR3 totals 16 residues. J gave up 2 bases and V 4 bases, and 6 bases lay outside the gene matches. This CDR3 is CASSSETSGPYNEQFF. In nucleotides, the CDR3 is TGTGCCAGCAGCTCGGAGACTAGCGGACCCTACAATGAGCAGTTCTTC.

V gene TRBV5-6 combines with J gene TRBJ1-1; D is uncertain. The CDR3 sequence is 13 residues long. Per germline, CDR1 SGHDT and CDR2 YYEEEE. V lost 6 bases and J lost 4, with 13 bases in between. CDR3 in DNA: TGTGCCAGCACCCCTAGGAGGGTCACTGAAGCTTTCTTT. This codes for CASTPRRVTEAFF.

The CDR3 protein is CASRERETYSNEQFF. Here the CDR3 DNA reads TGTGCCAGCAGAGAGCGGGAGACTTACTCCAATGAGCAGTTCTTC. The rearrangement uses TRBV2 and TRBJ2-1, with 8 nucleotides matching TRBD2. Trimming took 6 bases from V and 6 from J; bases not matched to a gene: 10. Germline V gene lookup returns CDR1 SNHLY and CDR2 FYNNEI. There are 15 residues in the CDR3.

The chain uses TRBV28 and TRBJ1-5; the D is unclear. The V gene lost 2 bases and the J gene lost 6 bases, with 14 bases spanning the gap. The germline V gene encodes CDR1 MDHEN and CDR2 SYDVKM. The CDR3 is 15 residues long. The CDR3 DNA follows: TGTGCCAGCAGTTTAAAGGCAGGCCCTGTTCAGCCCCAGCATTTT. This gives the protein CASSLKAGPVQPQHF.

This rearrangement joins TRBV27 to TRBJ2-1; D may be TRBD1 (5 bases). The CDR3 is made up of 16 amino acids. Trimming shortened V by 5 bases and J by 7 bases, and 21 bases separated the two germline ends. Germline assignment: CDR1 MNHEY and CDR2 SMNVEV (reference sequence). DNA of the CDR3: TGTGCCAGCAGTACCTTAAATAGTAGAAGGGGAAATGAGCAGTTCTTC. Translated: CASSTLNSRRGNEQFF.

Here the CDR3 DNA reads TGTGCCAGCAGCTTGGAGGGGCTCGTATCTGGAGAGCAGTACTTC. Encoded protein: CASSLEGLVSGEQYF. V gene TRBV25-1 combines with J gene TRBJ2-7; D might be TRBD2 (6 bases). The CDR3 contains 15 residues. V lost 6 bases, J lost 7 bases, and 22 bases lay in between. Germline V lookup: CDR1 MGHDK, CDR2 SYGVNS.

V is TRBV28 and J is TRBJ1-2; D gene unclear. CDR1 MDHEN and CDR2 SYDVKM come from the germline V gene. CDR3 size: 14 residues. Trimming shortened V by 7 bases and J by 11 bases, and 23 bases separated the two germline ends. CDR3 coding DNA: TGTGCCAGCAATCCTAGCCCCACAGTTGGAGGGTACACCTTC. Its protein product is CASNPSPTVGGYTF.

The CDR3 bases are TGTGCCAGCAGCTCTGGGACTAGCGGGAGGGCCTGGGAGACCCAGTACTTC. Encoded protein: CASSSGTSGRAWETQYF. This chain joins TRBV11-2 and TRBJ2-5; TRBD2 matches 16 bases. V shed 4 bases and J 5 bases; nucleotides not matched to a gene: 7. This CDR3 is built from 17 residues. Germline V lookup: CDR1 SGHAT, CDR2 FQNNGV.

J is TRBJ2-7 and V is TRBV4-1; the match to TRBD1 covers 9 bases. Germline V gives CDR1 MGHRA, CDR2 YSYEKL. The V gene end was trimmed by 1 base and the J gene end by 9 bases; junction bases not matched to a gene: 19. This CDR3 region has 18 residues. As DNA, the CDR3 is TGCGCCAGCAGCCAAGTTGTGGGTACGCGGACAACAGGGGGCTGGCAGTACTTC. Its protein product is CASSQVVGTRTTGGWQYF.